A selection of T cell receptor beta chains follows, all from one sample in a study of blood T cell repertoires in COVID-19. TCRdb's copy holds only in-frame clones and misses some; the assay was immunoSEQ multiplex PCR. The sample yields roughly 200,000 clones, 85% seen once. The sample was peripheral blood. The receptor set was obtained from a person aged 70 to 80 with COVID-19, enrolled during active disease. CDR3s include the opening cysteine and the closing phenylalanine or tryptophan. Fields, in order: V gene, J gene, D gene, clone size, CDR3 protein, CDR3 DNA. The D gene is left open where the match is weak. The listing skips clone size in some rows; elsewhere it reads once, few, many or a size class.

v_call: TRBV5-1; j_call: TRBJ2-3; d_call: NA; clone_size: NA; cdr3_aa: CASSPDWSTDTQYF; cdr3_nt: TGCGCCAGCTCCCCTGACTGGAGCACAGATACGCAGTATTTT
v_call: TRBV18; j_call: TRBJ1-5; d_call: NA; clone_size: NA; cdr3_aa: CASSPQRNQPQHF; cdr3_nt: TGTGCCAGCTCACCACAGCGTAATCAGCCCCAGCATTTT
v_call: TRBV9; j_call: TRBJ1-2; d_call: NA; clone_size: NA; cdr3_aa: CASSVTTSYGYTF; cdr3_nt: TGTGCCAGCAGCGTAACAACATCCTATGGCTACACCTTC
v_call: TRBV4-3; j_call: TRBJ1-4; d_call: NA; clone_size: once; cdr3_aa: CASSQVYRVKNEKLFF; cdr3_nt: TGCGCCAGCAGCCAGGTATACAGAGTAAAGAATGAAAAACTGTTTTTT
v_call: TRBV11-2; j_call: TRBJ2-2; d_call: TRBD2; clone_size: NA; cdr3_aa: CASSLGGLAGGAGELFF; cdr3_nt: TGTGCCAGCAGCTTAGGGGGACTAGCGGGAGGTGCCGGGGAGCTGTTTTTT
v_call: TRBV3-1/TRBV3-2; j_call: TRBJ2-5; d_call: NA; clone_size: NA; cdr3_aa: CASSSLVERQETQYF; cdr3_nt: TGTGCCAGCAGCTCCCTCGTAGAGCGGCAAGAGACCCAGTACTTC
v_call: TRBV5-1; j_call: TRBJ2-2; d_call: TRBD2; clone_size: once; cdr3_aa: CASSLTTSGTGELFF; cdr3_nt: TGCGCCAGCAGCTTAACGACTAGCGGGACCGGGGAGCTGTTTTTT
v_call: TRBV7-9; j_call: TRBJ1-1; d_call: TRBD1; clone_size: NA; cdr3_aa: CASSSGAGQGSWAEAFF; cdr3_nt: TGTGCCAGCAGCTCGGGGGCGGGACAGGGGTCGTGGGCTGAAGCTTTCTTT
v_call: TRBV7-9; j_call: TRBJ1-5; d_call: TRBD1; clone_size: NA; cdr3_aa: CASSPGGQGIRQPQHF; cdr3_nt: TGTGCCAGCAGCCCAGGGGGACAGGGGATTCGTCAGCCCCAGCATTTT
v_call: TRBV21-1; j_call: TRBJ2-7; d_call: NA; clone_size: NA; cdr3_aa: CARKPIGGKHEQYF; cdr3_nt: TGTGCCAGAAAACCTATCGGAGGGAAGCACGAGCAGTACTTC
v_call: TRBV4-3; j_call: TRBJ1-2; d_call: TRBD1; clone_size: NA; cdr3_aa: CASSRTGTGSSYGYTF; cdr3_nt: TGCGCCAGCAGCCGCACCGGGACAGGGTCGTCCTATGGCTACACCTTC
v_call: TRBV6-5; j_call: TRBJ2-7; d_call: NA; clone_size: NA; cdr3_aa: CASSSMTGFYEQYF; cdr3_nt: TGTGCCAGCAGTTCAATGACAGGCTTCTACGAGCAGTACTTC
v_call: TRBV6-2/TRBV6-3; j_call: TRBJ2-7; d_call: NA; clone_size: NA; cdr3_aa: CASTPALYYEQYF; cdr3_nt: TGTGCCAGCACCCCAGCCCTATACTACGAGCAGTACTTC
v_call: TRBV6-2/TRBV6-3; j_call: TRBJ2-3; d_call: TRBD2; clone_size: NA; cdr3_aa: CASSSRTTTPRSGGVRDTQYF; cdr3_nt: TGTGCCAGCAGTTCCCGAACCACGACCCCTCGGAGCGGGGGGGTTAGAGATACGCAGTATTTT
v_call: TRBV2; j_call: TRBJ2-3; d_call: NA; clone_size: NA; cdr3_aa: CASSDGVEDTQYF; cdr3_nt: TGTGCCAGCAGTGACGGGGTGGAAGATACGCAGTATTTT
v_call: TRBV25-1; j_call: TRBJ1-1; d_call: NA; clone_size: NA; cdr3_aa: CASSPQRGITEAFF; cdr3_nt: TGTGCCAGCAGTCCCCAAAGGGGGATCACTGAAGCTTTCTTT
v_call: TRBV7-2; j_call: TRBJ1-4; d_call: NA; clone_size: NA; cdr3_aa: CASSLTGTMATTNEKLFF; cdr3_nt: TGTGCCAGCAGCCTAACCGGGACAATGGCCACAACTAATGAAAAACTGTTTTTT
v_call: TRBV27; j_call: TRBJ1-1; d_call: NA; clone_size: NA; cdr3_aa: CASSLGGAITEAFF; cdr3_nt: TGTGCCAGCAGTTTAGGGGGGGCGATCACTGAAGCTTTCTTT
v_call: TRBV9; j_call: TRBJ2-1; d_call: NA; clone_size: NA; cdr3_aa: CASSASPGFYNYNEQFF; cdr3_nt: TGTGCCAGCAGCGCGAGTCCGGGGTTCTATAACTACAATGAGCAGTTCTTC
v_call: TRBV19; j_call: TRBJ2-1; d_call: NA; clone_size: NA; cdr3_aa: CASSYQGTDYNEQFF; cdr3_nt: TGTGCCAGTAGTTACCAGGGAACAGACTACAATGAGCAGTTCTTC
v_call: TRBV9; j_call: TRBJ1-6; d_call: NA; clone_size: NA; cdr3_aa: CASSEGRGGPPDPYNSPLHF; cdr3_nt: TGTGCCAGCAGCGAGGGTAGGGGTGGACCGCCCGACCCTTATAATTCACCCCTCCACTTT
v_call: TRBV28; j_call: TRBJ2-7; d_call: TRBD1; clone_size: NA; cdr3_aa: CASSSTGGAYEQYF; cdr3_nt: TGTGCCAGCAGTAGCACAGGGGGCGCCTACGAGCAGTACTTC
v_call: TRBV7-9; j_call: TRBJ2-3; d_call: TRBD2; clone_size: NA; cdr3_aa: CASSLALGLAGLNTDTQYF; cdr3_nt: TGTGCCAGCAGCTTAGCGCTGGGACTAGCGGGACTTAACACAGATACGCAGTATTTT
v_call: TRBV5-8; j_call: TRBJ1-5; d_call: TRBD1; clone_size: NA; cdr3_aa: CASSSSRGRRNQPQHF; cdr3_nt: TGTGCCAGCAGCAGCAGCAGGGGGAGGCGCAATCAGCCCCAGCATTTT
v_call: TRBV27; j_call: TRBJ2-1; d_call: TRBD2; clone_size: few; cdr3_aa: CASSPRERGARNEQFF; cdr3_nt: TGTGCCAGCAGTCCCAGAGAGCGGGGGGCCAGGAATGAGCAGTTCTTC
v_call: TRBV6-2/TRBV6-3; j_call: TRBJ2-7; d_call: NA; clone_size: NA; cdr3_aa: CASSYSIYGSAYEQYF; cdr3_nt: TGTGCCAGCAGTTACTCGATCTACGGGAGTGCCTACGAGCAGTACTTC
v_call: TRBV12-3/TRBV12-4; j_call: TRBJ1-2; d_call: NA; clone_size: once; cdr3_aa: CASRPRDLYGYTF; cdr3_nt: TGTGCCAGCAGGCCCCGGGACTTATATGGCTACACCTTC
v_call: TRBV7-8; j_call: TRBJ1-5; d_call: TRBD1; clone_size: NA; cdr3_aa: CASGSGTGVNQPQHF; cdr3_nt: TGTGCCAGCGGCTCCGGGACAGGGGTAAATCAGCCCCAGCATTTT
v_call: TRBV29-1; j_call: TRBJ2-5; d_call: TRBD2; clone_size: once; cdr3_aa: CSVELRGRGLETQYF; cdr3_nt: TGCAGCGTTGAACTGCGCGGGAGGGGGTTGGAGACCCAGTACTTC
v_call: TRBV19; j_call: TRBJ1-1; d_call: NA; clone_size: NA; cdr3_aa: CASSVQMNTEAFF; cdr3_nt: TGTGCCAGTAGTGTACAGATGAACACTGAAGCTTTCTTT
v_call: TRBV3-1/TRBV3-2; j_call: TRBJ1-2; d_call: NA; clone_size: NA; cdr3_aa: CASSQDNLGHSNYTF; cdr3_nt: TGTGCCAGCAGCCAAGATAATCTCGGACACTCAAACTACACCTTC
v_call: TRBV24-1; j_call: TRBJ2-1; d_call: TRBD1; clone_size: NA; cdr3_aa: CATSETGQGFPQRQFF; cdr3_nt: TGTGCCACCAGTGAGACCGGACAGGGTTTTCCCCAAAGACAGTTCTTC
v_call: TRBV7-9; j_call: TRBJ2-7; d_call: TRBD1; clone_size: few; cdr3_aa: CASSADRVSYEQYF; cdr3_nt: TGTGCCAGCAGCGCAGACAGGGTCTCCTACGAGCAGTACTTC
v_call: TRBV5-4; j_call: TRBJ2-7; d_call: TRBD1; clone_size: once; cdr3_aa: CASSPGDRGWVSSYEQYF; cdr3_nt: TGTGCCAGCAGCCCTGGAGACAGGGGTTGGGTCAGCTCCTACGAGCAGTACTTC
v_call: TRBV12-1; j_call: TRBJ2-1; d_call: NA; clone_size: NA; cdr3_aa: CASSFEGGEQFF; cdr3_nt: TGTGCCAGCAGCTTTGAGGGAGGTGAGCAGTTCTTC
v_call: TRBV28; j_call: TRBJ2-5; d_call: NA; clone_size: NA; cdr3_aa: CASSSTQETQYF; cdr3_nt: TGTGCCAGCAGTTCGACTCAGGAGACCCAGTACTTC
v_call: TRBV5-1; j_call: TRBJ2-7; d_call: NA; clone_size: once; cdr3_aa: CASSPTKVAGAIYEQYF; cdr3_nt: TGCGCCAGCAGCCCAACCAAGGTCGCGGGGGCTATCTACGAGCAGTACTTC
v_call: TRBV5-1; j_call: TRBJ2-2; d_call: TRBD2; clone_size: once; cdr3_aa: CASSRGGSNTGELFF; cdr3_nt: TGCGCCAGCAGCCGGGGGGGTTCGAACACCGGGGAGCTGTTTTTT
v_call: TRBV19; j_call: TRBJ1-2; d_call: NA; clone_size: NA; cdr3_aa: CASSLIDRGYTF; cdr3_nt: TGTGCCAGTAGTCTGATTGACAGAGGCTACACCTTC
v_call: TRBV6-1; j_call: TRBJ1-5; d_call: TRBD1; clone_size: NA; cdr3_aa: CASSEDRGQPQHF; cdr3_nt: TGTGCCAGCAGTGAAGACAGGGGACAGCCCCAGCATTTT
v_call: TRBV28; j_call: TRBJ2-7; d_call: TRBD1; clone_size: NA; cdr3_aa: CASRGPGQGSAYEQYF; cdr3_nt: TGTGCCAGCAGAGGACCGGGACAGGGAAGTGCCTACGAGCAGTACTTC